These 31 T cell receptor beta chains originate from one sample sequenced in a study of T cell repertoires in cytomegalovirus infection. The antigens for these receptors are not known. MiXCR, applied by TCRdb to the reads, yields one record per CDR3 protein. This repertoire shows 600,000 to 700,000 distinct CDR3 sequences, about 30% found once; its top ten account for 15% to 20%. This sample comprised cultured PBMCs, obtained from culture after CMV antigen stimulation. These receptors all come from a human donor in good health (CMV status not recorded). Some clones in this sample may be carry-over from other donors' samples.

This clonotype turned up a few times. The chain has TRBV7-9 and TRBJ2-7, with a possible D match to TRBD2 (6 bases). CDR3 length: 15 amino acids. Trimming shortened V by 5 bases and J by 3 bases, and 17 bases separated the two germline ends. Germline V lookup: CDR1 SEHNR, CDR2 FQNEAQ (reference sequence). The CDR3 sequence is CASSAGWGESYEQYF. The CDR3 nucleotides are TGTGCCAGCAGCGCAGGGTGGGGGGAGAGCTACGAGCAGTACTTC.

This clonotype was seen a few times. The V and J genes are TRBV27 and TRBJ1-2, with a possible D match to TRBD1 (6 bases). V dropped 4 bases and J dropped 4 bases, with 13 bases sitting between them. Germline V gene lookup returns CDR1 MNHEY and CDR2 SMNVEV (reference sequence). This CDR3 is 14 amino acids long. The CDR3 coding sequence is TGTGCCAGCAGTTACAGCGGGACACCCTATGGCTACACCTTC. It specifies CASSYSGTPYGYTF.

In its sample, this clonotype was seen many times. This rearrangement joins TRBV7-2 to TRBJ2-7; 8 nucleotides match TRBD1. This CDR3 region has 18 residues. Trimming took 5 bases from V and 7 from J; bases not matched to a gene: 22. Germline CDR1 is SGHTA and CDR2 is FQGNSA. CDR3 nucleotides: TGTGCCAGCAGCACAGGCTGGTTCGTGACAGGGGTACATTGGGAGCAGTACTTC. Its protein product is CASSTGWFVTGVHWEQYF.

In its sample, this clonotype was seen a few times. This chain joins TRBV7-2 and TRBJ2-7; maybe TRBD1 (6 bases). Between the trimmed V and J ends, which lost 3 bases and 6 bases, there was a span of 12 bases. Germline CDR1 SGHTA, CDR2 FQGNSA. This CDR3 is 13 amino acids long. CDR3 region: CASSFALQGEQYF. In DNA form, the CDR3 reads TGTGCCAGCAGCTTTGCATTACAGGGCGAGCAGTACTTC.

There are a few counts of this clonotype. The rearrangement links TRBV12-3 or TRBV12-4 to TRBJ1-4; the match to TRBD1 covers 9 bases. CDR3 size: 15 residues. Trimming at V came to 6 bases and at J to 7 bases, leaving 9 bases not matched to a gene. Here the CDR3 reads CASRTRDREGEKLFF. CDR3 bases: TGTGCCAGCAGGACCCGGGACAGGGAGGGTGAAAAACTGTTTTTT.

This clonotype was counted between two and nine times. The genes are TRBV10-3 and TRBJ1-3; 8 nucleotides line up with TRBD1. V gave up 7 bases and J gave up 0 bases; unmatched junction bases: 2. The CDR3 has 14 residues. Germline CDR1 and CDR2: ENHRY and SYGVKD. Written as DNA, the CDR3 is TGTGCCATCACCCAGGGGGCCTCTGGAAACACCATATATTTT. Protein: CAITQGASGNTIYF.

V and J are TRBV20-1 and TRBJ1-5; D might be TRBD1 (5 bases). Germline V lookup: CDR1 DFQATT, CDR2 SNEGSKA (reference sequence). CDR3 size: 16 residues. V lost 0 bases to trimming and J lost 1 base, with 13 bases between them. CDR3 sequence reads: CSARDLGGSSNQPQHF. The CDR3, as DNA: TGCAGTGCTAGAGATCTGGGGGGGTCAAGCAATCAGCCCCAGCATTTT.

In its sample, this clonotype was seen a few times. The V and J genes are TRBV27 and TRBJ2-2; 9 bases fit TRBD2. V shed 5 bases and J 5 bases; nucleotides not matched to a gene: 12. The CDR3 covers 17 residues. The germline V gene has CDR1 MNHEY and CDR2 SMNVEV (reference sequence). CDR3 region: CASSLKGAGGNTGELFF. For the CDR3, the DNA is TGTGCCAGCAGTCTAAAGGGAGCGGGGGGTAATACCGGGGAGCTGTTTTTT.

This clonotype was observed a few times. This chain joins TRBV4-1 and TRBJ2-1, with 8 bases that match TRBD2. The ends lost 2 bases at V and 6 bases at J; junction bases unmatched: 9. This CDR3 spans 16 amino acids. The germline V gene has CDR1 MGHRA and CDR2 YSYEKL. The CDR3 DNA reads as TGCGCCAGCAGCCAAACTCGGGGGGGCCTCCCCAATGAGCAGTTCTTC. The encoded protein is CASSQTRGGLPNEQFF.

The V gene is TRBV4-1, the J gene TRBJ1-1; no definite D call. The germline gives CDR1 MGHRA, CDR2 YSYEKL. Trimming cost V 0 bases and J 0 bases, with 11 bases left between them. This CDR3 region has 16 residues. The DNA for the CDR3 is TGCGCCAGCAGCCAAGATGTAGGCGGCATGAACACTGAAGCTTTCTTT. It encodes CASSQDVGGMNTEAFF.

Only a few counts were recorded for this clonotype. The chain has TRBV7-8 and TRBJ1-1; the D gene is possibly TRBD1 (6 bases). The V gene's germline CDR1 is SGHVS and CDR2 FQNEAQ. V was cut by 4 bases and J by 0 bases, with 21 bases left in between. This CDR3 contains 18 residues. DNA of the CDR3: TGTGCCAGCAGCTCCGGGACACCCCACCGAATCCTGAACACTGAAGCTTTCTTT. It translates to CASSSGTPHRILNTEAFF.

There are a few counts of this clonotype. V and J are TRBV7-9 and TRBJ1-1, with a possible D match to TRBD1 (5 bases). This CDR3 region has 15 residues. Between the trimmed V and J ends, which lost 4 bases and 0 bases, there was a span of 12 bases. CDR1 is SEHNR and CDR2 is FQNEAQ in the germline V gene (reference sequence). CDR3 sequence (DNA): TGTGCCAGCAGCTCGATCGACAGCTTGAACACTGAAGCTTTCTTT. Residues: CASSSIDSLNTEAFF.

The chain uses TRBV7-2 and TRBJ2-2, with D perhaps assigned TRBD1 or TRBD2 (5 bases each). The germline V gene encodes CDR1 SGHTA and CDR2 FQGNSA. The CDR3 loop spans 16 amino acids. The germline V and J ends were trimmed by 8 bases and 3 bases, with 19 bases remaining between them. The CDR3 protein is CASGFSGRLHTGELFF. The CDR3 nucleotides read TGTGCCAGCGGATTTTCGGGACGGCTTCACACCGGGGAGCTGTTTTTT. Complete variable domain (other parts from reference TRBV7-2 and TRBJ2-2): GAGVSQSPSNKVTEKGKDVELRCDPISGHTALYWYRQSLGQGLEFLIYFQGNSAPDKSGLPSDRFSAERTGGSVSTLTIQRTQQEDSAVYLCASGFSGRLHTGELFFGEGSRLTVL.

The chain has TRBV29-1 and TRBJ2-3; TRBD1 matches at 8 bases. The germline gives CDR1 SQVTM, CDR2 ANQGSEA. The CDR3 length is 12 residues. Trimming took 5 bases from V and 4 from J; bases not matched to a gene: 2. The CDR3 DNA sequence: TGCAGCGTTACAGGGGGATCAGATACGCAGTATTTT. It specifies CSVTGGSDTQYF.

This clonotype appeared a few times. The gene calls are TRBV5-4 and TRBJ2-1, with 8 bases aligning to TRBD2. Germline V gene sequence: CDR1 SGHNT, CDR2 YYREEE (reference sequence). Trimming at V came to 4 bases and at J to 4 bases, leaving 7 bases not matched to a gene. The CDR3 is 15 amino acids. The CDR3 coding sequence is TGTGCCAGCAGCCGGGGGGGTGCAAATTACAATGAGCAGTTCTTC. Its translation: CASSRGGANYNEQFF.

The chain recombines TRBV28 with TRBJ2-7, with TRBD1 matching 8 bases. Looked up from germline, CDR1 is MDHEN and CDR2 is SYDVKM. The CDR3 has 14 residues. The ends lost 7 bases at V and 5 bases at J; junction bases unmatched: 10. The chain's CDR3 is CASTLYRGTHEQYF. CDR3 nucleotides: TGTGCCAGCACCCTATACAGGGGGACCCACGAGCAGTACTTC.

Many counts were recorded for this clonotype. The rearrangement uses TRBV7-2 and TRBJ2-5; 12 nucleotides line up with TRBD2. Trimming at V came to 1 base and at J to 8 bases, leaving 2 bases not matched to a gene. CDR3 length: 14 residues. CDR1 is SGHTA, CDR2 FQGNSA, per germline. Here the CDR3 reads CASSLGTSGETQYF. DNA of the CDR3: TGTGCCAGCAGCTTAGGGACTAGCGGGGAAACCCAGTACTTC.

The CDR3, as DNA: TGTGCCAGCAGGGACCACCGGGATGGGGGAGACGAGCAGTACTTC. The encoded protein is CASRDHRDGGDEQYF. This rearrangement joins TRBV6-1 to TRBJ2-7; either TRBD1 or TRBD2 may supply D (5 bases each). This CDR3 is 15 amino acids long. Trimming cost V 6 bases and J 5 bases, with 20 bases left between them. CDR1 MNHNS and CDR2 SASEGT come from the germline V gene.

The J gene is TRBJ1-4, the V gene TRBV7-9, with 10 bases aligning to TRBD1. Trimming cost V 3 bases and J 6 bases; bases outside gene matches: 7. Per the germline V gene, CDR1 is SEHNR and CDR2 is FQNEAQ (reference sequence). The CDR3 length is 16 residues. The CDR3 nucleotides are TGTGCCAGCAGCTTGTCCCGGGACAGGGGTGATGAAAAACTGTTTTTT. Its translation: CASSLSRDRGDEKLFF.

The gene calls are TRBV10-3 and TRBJ1-2; TRBD1 matches 7 bases. The CDR3 has 15 residues. Germline V CDR1 and CDR2: ENHRY, SYGVKD. J was trimmed by 5 bases and V by 4 bases; bases with no gene match: 10. This chain's CDR3 is CAISARQDRLYGYTF. The CDR3 DNA follows: TGTGCCATCAGTGCCCGACAGGACAGGCTTTATGGCTACACCTTC.

The chain carries TRBV7-6 and TRBJ2-1; no reliable D call. Germline CDR1 and CDR2: SGHVS and FNYEAQ. There are 17 residues in the CDR3. The V end lost 4 bases, the J end lost 8 bases, and 24 bases lay between the germline ends. CDR3 in DNA: TGTGCCAGCAGCTCGCGGTGGGGTCCCATTATTCGACATGAGCAGTTCTTC. It translates to CASSSRWGPIIRHEQFF.

V gene TRBV6-8 combines with J gene TRBJ2-3; TRBD2 is a possible D gene (5 bases). The CDR3 contains 16 residues. Germline V gives CDR1 MNHGY, CDR2 SAAAGT. The V and J ends lost 2 bases and 2 bases respectively, with 14 bases between them. The CDR3 bases are TGTGCCAGCAGTTACGGGGAGCTCACCCTCACAGATACGCAGTATTTT. Its protein is CASSYGELTLTDTQYF.

This clonotype occurred a few times. Written as DNA, the CDR3 is TGTGCCAGCACCCGAGGGCGGGGGAGCACAGATACGCAGTATTTT. It yields the protein CASTRGRGSTDTQYF. The rearrangement uses TRBV6-5 and TRBJ2-3; 7 nucleotides agree with TRBD2. The CDR3 loop spans 15 amino acids. The germline gives CDR1 MNHEY, CDR2 SVGAGI. Trimming took 7 bases from V and 0 from J; bases not matched to a gene: 7.

This clonotype came up a few times. J is TRBJ1-5 and V is TRBV28, with unresolved D. This CDR3 spans 14 amino acids. Germline V gene sequence: CDR1 MDHEN, CDR2 SYDVKM. V was shortened by 8 bases and J by 0 bases, with 11 bases between the two germline ends. Written as DNA, the CDR3 is TGTGCCAGCCGTTGTCCCTATAGCAATCAGCCCCAGCATTTT. Translating gives CASRCPYSNQPQHF.

A note on this clonotype: A much more abundant neighbour one base away suggests this may be a read error. V gene TRBV7-9 combines with J gene TRBJ2-7; the match to TRBD2 covers 9 bases. Unmatched junction bases numbered 11, after V lost 4 bases and J lost 4 bases. The germline CDR1 and CDR2 sequences are SEHNR and FQNEAQ (reference sequence). The length of the CDR3 is 16 residues. Here the CDR3 DNA reads TGTGCCAGCAGCTCGACGTCGGCGGGAGGGCCTTACGAGCAGTACTTC. It translates to CASSSTSAGGPYEQYF. Full variable domain (outside the CDR3, taken from reference TRBV7-9 and TRBJ2-7): DTGVSQNPRHKITKRGQNVTFRCDPISEHNRLYWYRQTLGQGPEFLTYFQNEAQLEKSRLLSDRFSAERPKGSFSTLEIQRTEQGDSAMYLCASSSTSAGGPYEQYFGPGTRLTVT.

The chain employs TRBV5-4 and TRBJ2-6; no definite D call. The V end lost 3 bases, the J end lost 4 bases, and 11 bases lay between the germline ends. CDR3 size: 15 residues. Germline lookup yields CDR1 SGHNT and CDR2 YYREEE (reference sequence). Written as DNA, the CDR3 is TGTGCCAGCAGCTCCCTTACCGACGGGGCCAACGTCCTGACTTTC. This codes for CASSSLTDGANVLTF.

This clonotype was observed many times. The rearrangement uses TRBV12-3 or TRBV12-4 and TRBJ2-5; 8 positions agree with TRBD2. Losses at the gene ends were 7 bases for V and 5 bases for J; bases not matched to a gene: 12. The CDR3 runs to 15 residues. The CDR3 sequence: CASNPTAGGGETQYF. CDR3 coding DNA: TGTGCCAGCAACCCTACGGCGGGAGGTGGCGAGACCCAGTACTTC.

This clonotype was detected many times. The rearrangement uses TRBV7-6 and TRBJ2-3, with 9 positions matching TRBD2. The J segment lost 3 bases and the V segment lost 3 bases, leaving 4 bases of the junction unmatched. The CDR3 covers 15 residues. Germline lookup yields CDR1 SGHVS and CDR2 FNYEAQ. The CDR3 sequence: CASSLLAGRTDTQYF. Here the CDR3 DNA reads TGTGCCAGCAGCTTGCTAGCGGGAAGGACAGATACGCAGTATTTT.

The J gene is TRBJ2-6, the V gene TRBV5-6; D perhaps matches TRBD1 (6 bases). This CDR3 contains 15 residues. The germline V gene encodes CDR1 SGHDT and CDR2 YYEEEE. V lost 4 bases and J lost 1, with 9 bases in between. CDR3 region: CASSQGMSGANVLTF. The CDR3 region has the DNA TGTGCCAGCAGCCAGGGGATGTCTGGGGCCAACGTCCTGACTTTC.

The chain employs TRBV10-3 and TRBJ1-2; unclear D gene. Germline V lookup: CDR1 ENHRY, CDR2 SYGVKD. Trimming took off 4 bases at V and 2 bases at J, with 8 bases between the two ends. The CDR3 sequence is 13 residues long. The CDR3 protein is CAISGLSNYGYTF. In nucleotides, the CDR3 is TGTGCCATCAGTGGACTTTCCAACTATGGCTACACCTTC.

The rearrangement joins TRBV28 to TRBJ2-5, with TRBD2 matching 8 bases. V trimming: 5 bases; J trimming: 1 base; junction bases outside the gene matches: 6. CDR3 size: 15 residues. CDR1 and CDR2 (germline): MDHEN, SYDVKM. This CDR3 is CASSHPGGIQETQYF. Written as DNA, the CDR3 is TGTGCCAGCAGTCATCCGGGGGGGATCCAAGAGACCCAGTACTTC.